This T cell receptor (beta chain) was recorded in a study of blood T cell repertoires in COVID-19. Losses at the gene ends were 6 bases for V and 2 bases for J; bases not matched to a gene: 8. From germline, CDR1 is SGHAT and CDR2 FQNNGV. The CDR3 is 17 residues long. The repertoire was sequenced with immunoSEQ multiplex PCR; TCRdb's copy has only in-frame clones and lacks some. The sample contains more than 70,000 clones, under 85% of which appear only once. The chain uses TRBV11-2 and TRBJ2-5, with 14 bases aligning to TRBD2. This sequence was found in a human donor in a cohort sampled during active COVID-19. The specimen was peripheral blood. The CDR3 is CASRPGRTSGGQETQYF. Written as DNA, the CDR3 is TGTGCCAGCAGACCCGGACGGACTAGCGGGGGGCAAGAGACCCAGTACTTC.